The 32 T cell receptor beta chains given below trace back to one sample, sequenced in a study of T-cell reconstitution after alpha-beta-depleted transplantation in children. Unique molecular identifiers tagged the TCRbeta library. TCRdb processed the PCR reads anew with MiXCR; each CDR3 protein has one entry. This sample has hundreds of thousands of distinct CDR3 sequences, with roughly 17% found just once. The starting material was PBMCs from the stem cell graft donor, obtained from the stem cell graft. Source of these receptors: a human donor who donated a stem cell graft to a child with acute myeloid leukemia.

This clonotype has a count of ten or more. The chain joins TRBV12-3 or TRBV12-4 to TRBJ2-7, with 9 positions matching TRBD1. CDR3 size: 15 residues. Trimming at V came to 6 bases and at J to 5 bases, leaving 11 bases not matched to a gene. In DNA, the CDR3 is TGTGCCAGCAGCCTCCGCGGGACAGGGTTTGACGAGCAGTACTTC. Translation gives CASSLRGTGFDEQYF.

In this sample, this clonotype turned up many times. The chain has TRBV7-6 and TRBJ2-3, with unresolved D. The CDR3 covers 13 residues. Germline-derived CDR1 and CDR2 are SGHVS and FNYEAQ. Trimming pared 7 bases from V and 3 bases from J, leaving 11 bases between. The CDR3 reads CASTNSRTDTQYF. DNA for the CDR3: TGTGCCAGCACCAACAGTCGGACAGATACGCAGTATTTT.

The gene calls are TRBV5-1 and TRBJ2-5; TRBD2 is a possible D gene (7 bases). Germline V lookup: CDR1 SGHRS, CDR2 YFSETQ. The CDR3 has 15 amino acids. Trimming took 0 bases from V and 5 from J, leaving 14 bases between them. The chain's CDR3 is CASSLAGGPDETQYF. The CDR3 nucleotides read TGCGCCAGCAGCTTGGCCGGGGGGCCGGATGAGACCCAGTACTTC.

This clonotype was found many times. The chain joins TRBV7-9 to TRBJ2-7, with unresolved D. The CDR3 sequence is 14 residues long. V lost 2 bases, J lost 5 bases, and 13 bases lay in between. Germline V gene sequence: CDR1 SEHNR, CDR2 FQNEAQ (reference sequence). The CDR3 spells CASSLSALRHEQYF. CDR3 coding DNA: TGTGCCAGCAGCTTATCGGCCCTGCGGCACGAGCAGTACTTC.

V usage is TRBV21-1 and J usage is TRBJ1-1; TRBD1 was called by the table and not checked on the DNA. TRBV21-1 constitutes a pseudogene. The CDR3 length is 14 residues. CDR3 residues: CASSKGQRNTEAFF. The CDR3 DNA is TGTGCCAGCAGCAAAGGACAGAGGAACACTGAAGCTTTCTTT.

V gene TRBV18 combines with J gene TRBJ1-6, with D maybe TRBD1 (5 bases). The V and J ends lost 9 bases and 6 bases respectively, with 12 bases between them. The germline gives CDR1 KGHSH, CDR2 LQKENI. The CDR3 length is 13 residues. The CDR3 DNA reads TGTGCCAGTGAGGAACAGGCTAATTCACCCCTCCACTTT. Encoded protein: CASEEQANSPLHF.

The V and J genes are TRBV15 and TRBJ1-5; D is ambiguous. Looked up from germline, CDR1 is LNHNV and CDR2 is YYDKDF (reference sequence). The germline V and J ends were trimmed by 4 bases and 3 bases, with 10 bases remaining between them. The CDR3 is made up of 14 amino acids. The CDR3 region is CATSIEYNNQPQHF. The CDR3 DNA follows: TGTGCCACCAGCATTGAGTACAACAATCAGCCCCAGCATTTT.

This clonotype turned up a few times. The CDR3 loop is CASSLRHFSTDTQYF. CDR3 DNA: TGTGCCAGCAGCTTACGTCACTTTAGCACAGATACGCAGTATTTT. The gene calls are TRBV7-2 and TRBJ2-3; no clear D gene. The germline CDR1 and CDR2 sequences are SGHTA and FQGNSA. CDR3 size: 15 residues. V lost 2 bases, J lost 0 bases, and 9 bases lay in between.

This clonotype was detected ten times or more. The CDR3 loop is CASSSGGGVSGNTIYF. Written as DNA, the CDR3 is TGTGCCAGCAGTTCCGGCGGGGGGGTCTCTGGAAACACCATATATTTT. This chain connects TRBV12-3 or TRBV12-4 to TRBJ1-3; possibly TRBD1 for D (5 bases). V was trimmed by 4 bases and J by 0 bases, leaving 13 bases between them. CDR3 length: 16 amino acids.

In its sample, this clonotype was seen many times. This chain links TRBV5-1 with TRBJ1-2, with TRBD1 matching 10 bases. Trimming removed 0 bases from V and 6 bases from J; junction bases left unmatched: 2. The CDR3 runs to 14 residues. Per germline, CDR1 SGHRS and CDR2 YFSETQ. Written as DNA, the CDR3 is TGCGCCAGCAGCTTGGATGGGACAGGGGATGGCTACACCTTC. Amino acid sequence: CASSLDGTGDGYTF.

The chain joins TRBV9 to TRBJ2-1; weak D call: TRBD2 (5 bases). In germline, CDR1 is SGDLS, CDR2 YYNGEE. CDR3 length: 15 residues. Trimming cost V 0 bases and J 6 bases, with 13 bases left between them. This CDR3 is CASSVGQVSGNEQFF. CDR3 coding DNA: TGTGCCAGCAGCGTAGGGCAGGTAAGCGGCAATGAGCAGTTCTTC.

This clonotype came up many times. The gene calls are TRBV20-1 and TRBJ1-2; TRBD1 matches at 9 bases. With 2 bases clipped from V and 2 bases from J, the junction kept 3 bases outside the gene matches. The CDR3 is made up of 14 amino acids. Per the germline V gene, CDR1 is DFQATT and CDR2 is SNEGSKA (reference sequence). The CDR3 DNA follows: TGCAGTGCTAGACCGGGACAGGGCAACTATGGCTACACCTTC. This encodes CSARPGQGNYGYTF.

This clonotype was seen a few times. The rearrangement uses TRBV12-3 or TRBV12-4 and TRBJ2-3; no definite D call. The CDR3 totals 14 residues. V shed 3 bases and J shed 2 bases, with 9 bases lying between them. The CDR3: CASSLTIYTDTQYF. Written as DNA, the CDR3 is TGTGCCAGCAGTTTGACGATATACACAGATACGCAGTATTTT.

This clonotype was observed a handful of times. The V and J genes are TRBV9 and TRBJ1-2, with 8 nucleotides matching TRBD1. Trimming at V came to 3 bases and at J to 5 bases, leaving 6 bases not matched to a gene. CDR1 SGDLS and CDR2 YYNGEE come from the germline V gene. CDR3 size: 14 residues. DNA of the CDR3: TGTGCCAGCAGCGCCACACGACAGGGGTATGGCTACACCTTC. It codes for CASSATRQGYGYTF.

This clonotype was found a few times. This chain uses TRBV5-1 with TRBJ1-2; the D is unclear. CDR3 size: 12 residues. Germline lookup yields CDR1 SGHRS and CDR2 YFSETQ. V lost 4 bases and J 7 bases, leaving 11 bases between the germline ends. The CDR3 nucleotides read TGCGCCAGCAGCCCCGGACGCAGTGGCTACACCTTC. The encoded protein is CASSPGRSGYTF.

The sample holds many counts of this clonotype. The V gene is TRBV29-1, the J gene TRBJ1-2; a weak D match, TRBD1 (6 bases). This CDR3 is 18 amino acids long. Trimming took 4 bases from V and 2 from J, leaving 26 bases between them. CDR1 SQVTM and CDR2 ANQGSEA come from the germline V gene. The CDR3 is CSVVRGLAGGVVNYGYTF. The DNA of the CDR3 is TGCAGCGTTGTACGGGGGCTGGCCGGCGGGGTCGTCAACTATGGCTACACCTTC.

This clonotype was detected only once. This may come from a read error, since a much larger clone is one base off. The V and J genes are TRBV20-1 and TRBJ2-7; weak D call: TRBD1 (6 bases). Trimming cost V 6 bases and J 2 bases, with 14 bases left between them. The CDR3 has 13 amino acids. Per the germline V gene, CDR1 is DFQATT and CDR2 is SNEGSKA (reference sequence). Here the CDR3 reads CSATRTVTYEQYF. The CDR3 nucleotides are TGCAGTGCAACCAGGACAGTTACCTACGAGCAGTACTTC.

Many counts were recorded for this clonotype. The chain has TRBV20-1 and TRBJ2-3, with TRBD1 as a possible D gene (5 bases). CDR3 size: 13 residues. Germline values: CDR1 DFQATT, CDR2 SNEGSKA (reference sequence). V was pared by 7 bases and J by 0 bases, with 11 bases between. CDR3 loop: CSVGHTSTDTQYF. CDR3 in DNA: TGCAGTGTCGGACATACTAGCACAGATACGCAGTATTTT.

The chain has TRBV4-3 and TRBJ2-1; TRBD2 matches at 8 bases. CDR3 size: 17 residues. Per the germline V gene, CDR1 is LGHNA and CDR2 is YSLEER. After removal of 3 bases from V and 8 bases from J, the junction contained 15 bases not matched to a gene. The CDR3, as DNA: TGCGCCAGCAGCCATTCCTGGTCGGGGGGGCCTTTCGATGAGCAGTTCTTC. Amino acids: CASSHSWSGGPFDEQFF.

This clonotype has at least ten counts. The chain links TRBV20-1 to TRBJ2-1; D gene unclear. Germline V gene lookup returns CDR1 DFQATT and CDR2 SNEGSKA (reference sequence). The CDR3 has 14 amino acids. Trimming left V 3 bases short and J 6 bases short, with 15 bases between. The chain's CDR3 is CSARTLLNSNEQFF. In nucleotides, the CDR3 is TGCAGTGCTAGGACTCTACTGAATAGCAATGAGCAGTTCTTC.

In this sample, this clonotype turned up many times. The V and J genes are TRBV20-1 and TRBJ2-3; possible D gene TRBD2, 6 bases. This CDR3 contains 12 residues. CDR1 and CDR2 from the germline V gene are DFQATT and SNEGSKA (reference sequence). Trimming took 5 bases from V and 4 from J, leaving 10 bases between them. The CDR3 loop is CSAARRADTQYF. The CDR3, as DNA: TGCAGTGCTGCTCGGAGGGCAGATACGCAGTATTTT.

This clonotype was detected a few times. This chain uses TRBV20-1 with TRBJ2-7; D might be TRBD1 (6 bases). Germline V gene sequence: CDR1 DFQATT, CDR2 SNEGSKA (reference sequence). There are 12 residues in the CDR3. V was shortened by 3 bases and J by 4 bases, with 10 bases between the two germline ends. The CDR3 is CSARRGGYEQYV. For the CDR3, the DNA is TGCAGTGCTAGGAGAGGGGGATACGAGCAGTACGTC.

The CDR3 DNA follows: TGTGCCACCCGGGGTTCCAACACAGATACGCAGTATTTT. Translated: CATRGSNTDTQYF. The rearrangement links TRBV24-1 to TRBJ2-3; D possibly corresponds to TRBD2 (5 bases). V was shortened by 9 bases and J by 2 bases, with 11 bases between the two germline ends. This CDR3 region has 13 residues. Germline loops: CDR1 KGHDR, CDR2 SFDVKD.

This clonotype showed up just a few times. This chain connects TRBV12-3 or TRBV12-4 to TRBJ1-5; the D gene is possibly TRBD1 (5 bases). The CDR3 totals 15 residues. V shed 5 bases and J shed 1 base, with 12 bases lying between them. DNA for the CDR3: TGTGCCAGCAGTCCCCCCGGGGGGAGCAATCAGCCCCAGCATTTT. This gives the protein CASSPPGGSNQPQHF.

This clonotype was observed a handful of times. The rearrangement uses TRBV5-6 and TRBJ2-2; 7 nucleotides line up with TRBD2. This CDR3 contains 14 residues. CDR1 SGHDT and CDR2 YYEEEE come from the germline V gene. V was clipped by 7 bases and J by 3 bases; unmatched bases: 6. CDR3 nucleotides: TGTGCCAGCGCGCGGGGGTGGGACACCGGGGAGCTGTTTTTT. This sequence encodes CASARGWDTGELFF.

This clonotype turned up a few times. The chain carries TRBV7-2 and TRBJ2-3; TRBD1 agrees at 7 bases. The germline V gene encodes CDR1 SGHTA and CDR2 FQGNSA. V lost 8 bases, J lost 2 bases, and 10 bases stayed unmatched. This CDR3 is built from 15 residues. CDR3 sequence reads: CASAGGSPLTDTQYF. DNA of the CDR3: TGTGCCAGCGCAGGGGGTAGCCCCCTCACAGATACGCAGTATTTT.

As concerns this clonotype: The junction departs from the called germline gene at one end, perhaps through a read error. The chain links TRBV28 to TRBJ2-1; TRBD2 aligns across 8 bases. This CDR3 contains 15 residues. The V gene's germline CDR1 is MDHEN and CDR2 SYDVKM. The CDR3 DNA reads TGTGCCAGCAGTTTAGATCTAGCGGGCGGCAATGACCAGTTCTTC. Protein sequence: CASSLDLAGGNDQFF.

The V and J genes are TRBV11-2 and TRBJ2-1; 7 bases map to TRBD1. The junction had 9 bases not matched to a gene; V was cut back by 5 bases and J by 5 bases. CDR3 length equals 15 residues. Germline CDR1 and CDR2: SGHAT and FQNNGV. CDR3 coding DNA: TGTGCCAGCAGCCCCTCCGGGACAGCAAACAATGAGCAGTTCTTC. Its translation is CASSPSGTANNEQFF.

This clonotype was recorded once. This sequence joins TRBV20-1 and TRBJ1-4; D not certain. This CDR3 region has 16 residues. Germline CDR1 reads DFQATT; CDR2 reads SNEGSKA (reference sequence). Trimming took 0 bases from V and 4 from J, leaving 15 bases between them. CDR3 bases: TGCAGTGCTAGAGAGACCTTACACGGGAATAATGAAAAACTGTTTTTT. Amino acids: CSARETLHGNNEKLFF.

This clonotype has at least ten counts. The chain has TRBV7-6 and TRBJ2-2, with TRBD1 identical over 9 bases. The CDR3 contains 15 residues. After removal of 0 bases from V and 5 bases from J, the junction contained 1 base not matched to a gene. Germline V gene sequence: CDR1 SGHVS, CDR2 FNYEAQ. Written as DNA, the CDR3 is TGTGCCAGCAGCTTAGCCGGACAGGGGACCGGGGAGCTGTTTTTT. It is translated as CASSLAGQGTGELFF.

This clonotype was counted only a few times. This rearrangement joins TRBV13 to TRBJ2-7; D remains unclear. Germline V lookup: CDR1 PRHDT, CDR2 FYEKMQ (reference sequence). The CDR3 is 14 residues long. The V end was cut by 0 bases, the J end by 4 bases, with 10 bases between. CDR3 amino acids: CASSLGPQSYEQYV. CDR3 nucleotide sequence: TGTGCCAGCAGCTTAGGCCCACAGTCTTACGAGCAGTACGTC.

This chain joins TRBV19 and TRBJ1-4; 7 bases fit TRBD1. After removal of 5 bases from V and 6 bases from J, the junction contained 21 bases not matched to a gene. The CDR3 loop spans 19 amino acids. CDR1 is LNHDA and CDR2 is SQIVND in the germline V gene (reference sequence). This CDR3 reads CASSPRTGRIQFFYEKLFF. The CDR3 bases are TGTGCCAGTAGTCCAAGGACAGGACGTATTCAATTCTTTTATGAAAAACTGTTTTTT.